Listed here are 28 T cell receptor beta chains from one sample, sequenced in a study of a mutant IDH1 vaccine in newly diagnosed glioma. Clones were read by immunoSEQ multiplex PCR, and TCRdb kept only the in-frame ones, dropping some. The sample has 25,000 to 30,000 clones, about four fifths seen once. As for time point: week 23, last vaccination. Vaccinated patients received 300 ug of mutant IDH1 20-mer peptide per dose, with topical imiquimod. These receptors lack a known antigen. The source was PBMCs, collected from a glioma patient whose treatment included an IDH1 peptide vaccine. The receptors stem from a woman in her thirties with glioma.

The CDR3 spells CASSPRGQGDRETQYF. The CDR3 nucleotides are TGCGCCAGCAGCCCAAGGGGACAGGGTGACCGGGAGACCCAGTACTTC. The chain is built from TRBV4-1 and TRBJ2-5; 9 bases align to TRBD1. V lost 4 bases, J lost 5 bases, and 11 bases stayed unmatched. The CDR3 is made up of 16 amino acids. CDR1 is MGHRA, CDR2 YSYEKL, per germline.

The chain has TRBV10-1 and TRBJ2-6; D is uncertain. The V end lost 0 bases, the J end lost 0 bases, and 15 bases lay between the germline ends. The CDR3 covers 19 residues. Germline CDR1 and CDR2: WNHNN and SYGVQD (reference sequence). The CDR3 region has the DNA TGCGCCAGCAGTGAGTCGTGGGGTGGCCCTCGCTCTGGGGCCAACGTCCTGACTTTC. The encoded protein is CASSESWGGPRSGANVLTF.

The V gene is TRBV21-1, the J gene TRBJ2-2; TRBD2 is taken as the D call from the table, unchecked against the DNA. TRBV21-1 represents a pseudogene. The CDR3 extends over 16 amino acids. CDR3 DNA: TGTGCCAGCAGCAAAGCCAATAGCGGGGTGGACGGGGAGCTGTTTTTT. This gives the protein CASSKANSGVDGELFF.

This clone was detected once. The rearrangement joins TRBV9 to TRBJ2-2, with D maybe TRBD2 (6 bases). This CDR3 region has 15 residues. CDR1 SGDLS and CDR2 YYNGEE come from the germline V gene. Trimming shortened V by 7 bases and J by 2 bases, and 15 bases separated the two germline ends. This CDR3 reads CASEPGDFNTGELFF. CDR3 coding DNA: TGTGCCAGCGAGCCGGGGGACTTTAACACCGGGGAGCTGTTTTTT.

This chain connects TRBV6-5 to TRBJ1-1, with 8 positions matching TRBD1. Looked up from germline, CDR1 is MNHEY and CDR2 is SVGAGI. The CDR3 has 15 residues. J was trimmed by 5 bases and V by 7 bases; bases with no gene match: 12. The CDR3 bases are TGTGCCAGCATCCCGGACAGGGTAGGGGGTACTGAAGCTTTCTTT. Encoded protein: CASIPDRVGGTEAFF.

In its sample, this clone is medium-sized. The chain links TRBV7-2 to TRBJ1-6; 7 bases line up with TRBD1. Germline CDR1 is SGHTA and CDR2 is FQGNSA. This CDR3 has 16 amino acids. Unmatched junction bases numbered 5, after V lost 1 base and J lost 5 bases. CDR3 in DNA: TGTGCCAGCAGCTTAGGTGCAGGGGGAAATAATTCACCCCTCCACTTT. Its protein product is CASSLGAGGNNSPLHF. The full variable domain, in which reference TRBV7-2 and TRBJ1-6 provide the parts outside the CDR3, is GAGVSQSPSNKVTEKGKDVELRCDPISGHTALYWYRQSLGQGLEFLIYFQGNSAPDKSGLPSDRFSAERTGGSVSTLTIQRTQQEDSAVYLCASSLGAGGNNSPLHFGNGTRLTVT.

The chain combines TRBV25-1 with TRBJ1-1, with 12 bases identical to TRBD1. The CDR3 loop spans 17 amino acids. V was clipped by 7 bases and J by 3 bases; unmatched bases: 12. Germline-derived CDR1 and CDR2 are MGHDK and SYGVNS. CDR3 nucleotides: TGTGCCAGCAAACCAGGGACAGGGGGCTTCTGGGACACTGAAGCTTTCTTT. Translated: CASKPGTGGFWDTEAFF.

V is TRBV6-1 and J is TRBJ2-3; D uncertain. From germline, CDR1 is MNHNS and CDR2 SASEGT. The V end was cut by 6 bases, the J end by 3 bases, with 1 base between. This CDR3 is built from 10 residues. The CDR3 sequence is CASRTDTQYF. CDR3 DNA: TGTGCCAGCAGAACAGATACGCAGTATTTT.

The chain links TRBV6-4 to TRBJ2-1; tentatively, D is TRBD1 (5 bases). CDR3 length: 15 amino acids. The V end was cut by 2 bases, the J end by 3 bases, with 11 bases between. Per the germline V gene, CDR1 is MRHNA and CDR2 is SNTAGT. CDR3 bases: TGTGCCAGCAGTGACAAGGGGAAGGGCTACAATGAGCAGTTCTTC. It specifies CASSDKGKGYNEQFF.

The genes are TRBV6-1 and TRBJ1-6; D remains unclear. The V gene lost 4 bases and the J gene lost 6 bases, with 10 bases spanning the gap. Germline V CDR1 and CDR2: MNHNS, SASEGT. The CDR3 contains 14 residues. Here the CDR3 DNA reads TGTGCCAGCAGTGGAAGGTCGCTTAATTCACCCCTCCACTTT. This translates into CASSGRSLNSPLHF.

The chain carries TRBV7-7 and TRBJ2-3; the D is unclear. Germline values: CDR1 SSHAT, CDR2 FNYEAQ (reference sequence). V dropped 8 bases and J dropped 4 bases, with 7 bases sitting between them. CDR3 length equals 11 residues. DNA of the CDR3: TGTGCCAGCCAGGTGGCAGATACGCAGTATTTT. Encoded protein: CASQVADTQYF. Variable domain in full (rest from reference TRBV7-7 and TRBJ2-3): GAGVSQSPRYKVTKRGQDVTLRCDPISSHATLYWYQQALGQGPEFLTYFNYEAQPDKSGLPSDRFSAERPEGSISTLTIQRTEQRDSAMYRCASQVADTQYFGPGTRLTVL.

J is TRBJ2-1 and V is TRBV5-1; 8 bases agree with TRBD2. V dropped 3 bases and J dropped 3; count of bases not matched to a gene: 5. The CDR3 covers 15 residues. Germline CDR1 SGHRS, CDR2 YFSETQ. In DNA form, the CDR3 reads TGCGCCAGCAGCTCGGGACTAGACTTCTACAATGAGCAGTTCTTC. Translating it yields CASSSGLDFYNEQFF.

This chain connects TRBV6-5 to TRBJ1-5; 8 nucleotides align to TRBD1. The CDR3 is 14 amino acids. Germline V gene data show CDR1 as MNHEY and CDR2 as SVGAGI. V shed 4 bases, J shed 7 bases, and the junction held 6 bases outside the gene matches. The CDR3, as DNA: TGTGCCAGCAGTTTTACAGGGGGGGGACAGCCCCAGCATTTT. Translated: CASSFTGGGQPQHF.

The chain carries TRBV7-2 and TRBJ2-2; 12 bases align to TRBD2. Germline CDR1 SGHTA, CDR2 FQGNSA. The CDR3 covers 15 residues. The V and J ends lost 6 bases and 5 bases, in that order; junction bases with no gene match: 4. CDR3 DNA sequence: TGTGCCAGCAGGCGGACTAGCGGGGAGACCGGGGAGCTGTTTTTT. It translates to CASRRTSGETGELFF.

This clone appeared once. The rearrangement joins TRBV2 to TRBJ2-1, with 13 bases lining up with TRBD2. V shed 7 bases, J shed 9 bases, and the junction held 12 bases outside the gene matches. Looked up from germline, CDR1 is SNHLY and CDR2 is FYNNEI. This CDR3 region has 16 residues. The CDR3 region is CASNPGLAGPSPEQFF. DNA of the CDR3: TGTGCCAGCAATCCGGGACTAGCGGGACCATCTCCTGAGCAGTTCTTC.

The V gene is TRBV5-4, the J gene TRBJ2-2; D remains unclear. The V end lost 4 bases, the J end lost 5 bases, and 12 bases lay between the germline ends. Germline V gene lookup returns CDR1 SGHNT and CDR2 YYREEE (reference sequence). This CDR3 has 14 residues. The DNA of the CDR3 is TGTGCCAGCAGCCCAAACGTATGGACCGGGGAGCTGTTTTTT. It yields the protein CASSPNVWTGELFF.

The genes are TRBV14 and TRBJ1-1, with D uncertain. Germline loops: CDR1 SGHDN, CDR2 FVKESK. The CDR3 is 15 residues long. With 0 bases removed from V and 4 bases from J, the gap between germline ends came to 12 bases. CDR3 sequence: CASSQDIKGGTEAFF. The CDR3 DNA follows: TGTGCCAGCAGCCAAGATATTAAGGGAGGCACTGAAGCTTTCTTT. The full variable domain, its missing parts supplied by reference TRBV14 and TRBJ1-1, is EAGVTQFPSHSVIEKGQTVTLRCDPISGHDNLYWYRRVMGKEIKFLLHFVKESKQDESGMPNNRFLAERTGGTYSTLKVQPAELEDSGVYFCASSQDIKGGTEAFFGQGTRLTVV.

This clone was counted a single time. V is TRBV27 and J is TRBJ1-1; 9 bases fit TRBD1. CDR1 is MNHEY and CDR2 is SMNVEV in the germline V gene (reference sequence). J lost 3 bases, V lost 5 bases, and 13 bases had no gene match. CDR3 length: 17 residues. CDR3 sequence (DNA): TGTGCCAGCAGTCCCGGGACAGGGCAGGCCTCGGACACTGAAGCTTTCTTT. This gives the protein CASSPGTGQASDTEAFF.

The genes are TRBV14 and TRBJ1-1, with D maybe TRBD1 (6 bases). The CDR3 extends over 16 amino acids. The V end was cut by 4 bases, the J end by 1 base, with 16 bases between. CDR1 SGHDN and CDR2 FVKESK come from the germline V gene. CDR3 in DNA: TGTGCCAGCAGCCCTTTAAAGTCGACAGGGAACACTGAAGCTTTCTTT. Translation gives CASSPLKSTGNTEAFF.

The sample holds one count of this clone. As DNA, the CDR3 is TGTGCCTGGAGCGAGACAGACTATGGCTACACCTTC. It translates to CAWSETDYGYTF. This chain links TRBV30 with TRBJ1-2, with TRBD1 as a possible D gene (5 bases). CDR3 size: 12 residues. V was cut by 3 bases and J by 3 bases, with 8 bases left in between. Germline CDR1 and CDR2: GTSNPN and SVGIG (reference sequence).

This chain uses TRBV10-3 with TRBJ1-1; weak D call: TRBD1 (5 bases). Germline V CDR1 and CDR2: ENHRY, SYGVKD. Trimming removed 6 bases at V and 1 base at J, with 6 bases between. There are 12 residues in the CDR3. The CDR3 loop reads CAIRGRNTEAFF. The DNA of the CDR3 is TGTGCCATCAGGGGACGGAACACTGAAGCTTTCTTT.

This chain uses TRBV13 with TRBJ2-7, with D possibly being TRBD2 (5 bases). This CDR3 spans 13 amino acids. Germline loops: CDR1 PRHDT, CDR2 FYEKMQ (reference sequence). Between the trimmed V and J ends, which lost 5 bases and 1 base, there was a span of 9 bases. The CDR3 DNA reads as TGTGCCAGCAGCCTAGAGGGTTCCTACGAGCAGTACTTC. Translated, it gives CASSLEGSYEQYF.

This clone was found a few times. The chain has TRBV6-5 and TRBJ2-7; D uncertain. Germline V CDR1 and CDR2: MNHEY, SVGAGI. The CDR3 consists of 13 residues. Trimming removed 4 bases from V and 4 bases from J, with 11 bases in between. Here the CDR3 DNA reads TGTGCCAGCAGTTCCCTGATGGTTTACGAGCAGTACTTC. Its protein product is CASSSLMVYEQYF.

Comment on this clone: No DNA is shown, since the ends of the CDR3 on it are uncertain; the CDR3 is the one TCRdb lists. CDR3 sequence reads: CASSSSGAEGNQPQHF. The chain carries TRBV6-7 and TRBJ1-5. TRBV6-7 is an open reading frame whose function is uncertain. The CDR3 comprises 16 residues, both ends counted.

The chain is built from TRBV5-6 and TRBJ2-5, with a possible D match to TRBD1 (5 bases). The V gene lost 4 bases and the J gene lost 5 bases, with 18 bases spanning the gap. The V gene's germline CDR1 is SGHDT and CDR2 YYEEEE. The CDR3 is 15 residues long. The CDR3 bases are TGTGCCAGCAGCCCTGGGAATAGACAGAGGGAGACCCAGTACTTC. Protein: CASSPGNRQRETQYF.

V usage is TRBV19 and J usage is TRBJ1-2; 8 bases fit TRBD1. The length of the CDR3 is 15 residues. The junction had 7 bases not matched to a gene; V was cut back by 3 bases and J by 4 bases. CDR1 is LNHDA, CDR2 SQIVND, per germline (reference sequence). The CDR3 nucleotides are TGTGCCAGTAGTATCGGTGGACAGGGCTTCTATGGCTACACCTTC. Protein sequence: CASSIGGQGFYGYTF.

The chain has TRBV6-5 and TRBJ2-5; 10 bases are a match to TRBD1. J was trimmed by 4 bases and V by 6 bases; bases with no gene match: 5. Germline CDR1 is MNHEY and CDR2 is SVGAGI. The CDR3 consists of 14 residues. The CDR3 spells CASRATGGLETQYF. The CDR3, as DNA: TGTGCCAGCAGAGCGACAGGGGGCCTAGAGACCCAGTACTTC.

This clone came up once. The chain is built from TRBV5-6 and TRBJ1-3; D possibly corresponds to TRBD1 (6 bases). With 3 bases removed from V and 4 bases from J, the gap between germline ends came to 14 bases. The CDR3 runs to 15 residues. In germline, CDR1 is SGHDT, CDR2 YYEEEE. CDR3 nucleotide sequence: TGTGCCAGCAGCTCGGAGGGACACGGGGGAAACACCATATATTTT. This sequence encodes CASSSEGHGGNTIYF.